This T cell receptor (beta chain) originates from a study of regulatory T cells in long-lasting Graves disease. Construction of the TCR beta libraries employed iRepertoire HTBI primers in conjunction with Arm-PCR of CDR3 regions. TCRdb passed the multiplex PCR reads through MiXCR, listing each CDR3 protein once. Of a few hundred thousand distinct CDR3 sequences listed, roughly 15% are singletons. In its sample, this clonotype was seen many times. Germline V gives CDR1 SQVTM, CDR2 ANQGSEA. The ends were cut back, 7 bases at V and 0 bases at J, with 10 bases in the middle. The CDR3 extends over 13 amino acids. Time point described: newly diagnosed GD, antithyroid drugs for less than 3 months. Generation of the TCR library employed RNA extracted from PBMCs. In addition, the sample was reused for a study of T cells in Graves' hyperthyroidism and ophthalmopathy.

The chain has TRBV29-1 and TRBJ2-1; weak D call: TRBD2 (6 bases). This sequence originates from a woman aged 18-29 years with Graves disease. The input for sequencing was peripheral blood mononuclear cells (PBMCs), taken at new diagnosis, from a patient treated with antithyroid drugs. Here the CDR3 DNA reads TGCAGCGCATGCGGGGACTCCTACAATGAGCAGTTCTTC. It codes for CSACGDSYNEQFF.